Listed below are T cell receptor beta chains from one sample, sequenced in a study of shared clonotypes between healthy human individuals. The assay was immunoSEQ multiplex PCR, and TCRdb's table has in-frame clones only and misses some. The sample consists of 2 million to 2.5 million clones, 85% to 95% of them appearing once. Material: naive CD4+ T cells from PBMCs. The receptors originated from a young man in good health. Some clones in this sample may be carry-over from other donors' samples. Both conserved end residues are part of each CDR3. The D gene is left open where the match is weak. Rows may omit the clone size; those that give it use once, few, many or a size class.

j_gene: TRBJ2-1; d_gene: -; v_gene: TRBV2; len: 15; abundance: once; CDR3aa: CASSEARDWYNEQFF; CDR3nt: TGTGCCAGCAGTGAAGCGAGGGACTGGTACAATGAGCAGTTCTTC
j_gene: TRBJ2-4; d_gene: TRBD1; v_gene: TRBV5-4; len: 15; abundance: -; CDR3aa: CASSDLGTGLNIQYF; CDR3nt: TGTGCCAGCAGCGACCTTGGGACAGGGCTTAACATTCAGTACTTC
j_gene: TRBJ2-3; d_gene: -; v_gene: TRBV4-1; len: 13; abundance: -; CDR3aa: CASSQTPPDTQYF; CDR3nt: TGCGCCAGCAGCCAAACCCCCCCAGATACGCAGTATTTT
j_gene: TRBJ1-4; d_gene: -; v_gene: TRBV5-1; len: 14; abundance: -; CDR3aa: CASSMDGTNEKLFF; CDR3nt: TGCGCCAGCAGCATGGACGGCACTAATGAAAAACTGTTTTTT
j_gene: TRBJ1-4; d_gene: -; v_gene: TRBV29-1; len: 11; abundance: -; CDR3aa: CSVEVNEKLFF; CDR3nt: TGCAGCGTTGAAGTTAATGAAAAACTGTTTTTT
j_gene: TRBJ1-1; d_gene: -; v_gene: TRBV30; len: 13; abundance: -; CDR3aa: CAWTGSLDTEAFF; CDR3nt: TGTGCCTGGACCGGGTCCCTGGACACTGAAGCTTTCTTT
j_gene: TRBJ2-7; d_gene: TRBD1; v_gene: TRBV11-2; len: 16; abundance: once; CDR3aa: CASSSLTGGTGYEQYF; CDR3nt: TGTGCCAGCAGCTCTCTGACAGGGGGAACTGGCTACGAGCAGTACTTC
j_gene: TRBJ2-7; d_gene: TRBD1; v_gene: TRBV5-1; len: 14; abundance: -; CDR3aa: CASSSGTGGNEQYF; CDR3nt: TGCGCCAGCAGCTCCGGGACAGGGGGGAACGAGCAGTACTTC
j_gene: TRBJ2-7; d_gene: TRBD1; v_gene: TRBV28; len: 14; abundance: -; CDR3aa: CASSNPGQGYEQYF; CDR3nt: TGTGCCAGCAGTAACCCGGGACAGGGATACGAGCAGTACTTC
j_gene: TRBJ2-1; d_gene: -; v_gene: TRBV20-1; len: 11; abundance: -; CDR3aa: CSCGSYNEQFF; CDR3nt: TGCAGTTGCGGCTCCTACAATGAGCAGTTCTTC
j_gene: TRBJ1-1; d_gene: -; v_gene: TRBV28; len: 12; abundance: few; CDR3aa: CASSPPDFEAFF; CDR3nt: TGTGCCAGCAGTCCCCCAGATTTTGAAGCTTTCTTT
j_gene: TRBJ2-5; d_gene: TRBD2; v_gene: TRBV15; len: 16; abundance: -; CDR3aa: CATSRPSLAGQETQYF; CDR3nt: TGTGCCACCAGCAGGCCTTCACTAGCGGGACAAGAGACCCAGTACTTC
j_gene: TRBJ2-7; d_gene: TRBD2; v_gene: TRBV2; len: 15; abundance: once; CDR3aa: CASRTSGIGLYEQYF; CDR3nt: TGTGCCAGCAGGACTAGCGGCATCGGCCTCTACGAGCAGTACTTC
j_gene: TRBJ1-3; d_gene: -; v_gene: TRBV2; len: 12; abundance: -; CDR3aa: CASRGLGNTIYF; CDR3nt: TGTGCCAGCAGAGGGCTTGGAAACACCATATATTTT
j_gene: TRBJ2-7; d_gene: -; v_gene: TRBV19; len: 11; abundance: -; CDR3aa: CATSTWSEQYF; CDR3nt: TGTGCCACCTCGACTTGGAGTGAGCAGTACTTC
j_gene: TRBJ2-5; d_gene: -; v_gene: TRBV14; len: 13; abundance: -; CDR3aa: CASSQRGGASQYF; CDR3nt: TGTGCCAGCAGCCAACGGGGAGGTGCAAGCCAGTACTTC
j_gene: TRBJ2-1; d_gene: TRBD1; v_gene: TRBV7-9; len: 15; abundance: -; CDR3aa: CASSFGQGDRDEQFF; CDR3nt: TGTGCCAGCAGCTTCGGCCAGGGGGATAGGGATGAGCAGTTCTTC
j_gene: TRBJ2-3; d_gene: TRBD2; v_gene: TRBV4-3; len: 16; abundance: -; CDR3aa: CASSQAQAGGADTQYF; CDR3nt: TGCGCCAGCAGCCAAGCCCAAGCGGGGGGGGCAGATACGCAGTATTTT
j_gene: TRBJ2-7; d_gene: -; v_gene: TRBV5-6; len: 14; abundance: -; CDR3aa: CASSLVGGSYEQYF; CDR3nt: TGTGCCAGCAGCTTGGTCGGAGGCTCCTACGAGCAGTACTTC
j_gene: TRBJ2-7; d_gene: -; v_gene: TRBV7-9; len: 13; abundance: -; CDR3aa: CASSSDPGYEQYF; CDR3nt: TGTGCCAGCAGCTCAGATCCGGGTTACGAGCAGTACTTC
j_gene: TRBJ2-1; d_gene: TRBD2; v_gene: TRBV11-3; len: 15; abundance: -; CDR3aa: CASSSGLAGYNEQFF; CDR3nt: TGTGCCAGCAGCTCGGGACTAGCGGGGTACAATGAGCAGTTCTTC
j_gene: TRBJ2-6; d_gene: -; v_gene: TRBV29-1; len: 15; abundance: -; CDR3aa: CSVGSRGAGANVLTF; CDR3nt: TGCAGCGTTGGATCCAGGGGTGCAGGGGCCAACGTCCTGACTTTC
j_gene: TRBJ2-5; d_gene: TRBD2; v_gene: TRBV5-1; len: 15; abundance: -; CDR3aa: CASRPLAGVYETQYF; CDR3nt: TGCGCCAGCAGGCCACTAGCGGGAGTGTATGAGACCCAGTACTTC
j_gene: TRBJ2-5; d_gene: TRBD1; v_gene: TRBV11-2; len: 15; abundance: -; CDR3aa: CASSLITGDSRTQYF; CDR3nt: TGTGCCAGCAGCTTAATAACAGGGGACAGTCGGACCCAGTACTTC
j_gene: TRBJ2-6; d_gene: TRBD1; v_gene: TRBV6-1; len: 15; abundance: -; CDR3aa: CASGGQGSGANVLTF; CDR3nt: TGTGCCAGCGGGGGACAGGGTTCAGGGGCCAACGTCCTGACTTTC
j_gene: TRBJ2-7; d_gene: TRBD2; v_gene: TRBV9; len: 14; abundance: -; CDR3aa: CASSPRPVAGEQYF; CDR3nt: TGTGCCAGCAGCCCAAGACCCGTAGCGGGGGAGCAGTACTTC
j_gene: TRBJ1-1; d_gene: TRBD1; v_gene: TRBV28; len: 12; abundance: once; CDR3aa: CATQGAELEAFF; CDR3nt: TGTGCCACCCAGGGGGCTGAACTCGAAGCTTTCTTT
j_gene: TRBJ1-2; d_gene: -; v_gene: TRBV5-1; len: 14; abundance: -; CDR3aa: CASSLEGSRGGYTF; CDR3nt: TGCGCCAGCAGCTTGGAGGGCTCCAGGGGTGGCTACACCTTC
j_gene: TRBJ2-6; d_gene: -; v_gene: TRBV28; len: 12; abundance: once; CDR3aa: CASFSGANVLTF; CDR3nt: TGTGCCAGTTTCTCCGGGGCCAACGTCCTGACTTTC
j_gene: TRBJ2-7; d_gene: -; v_gene: TRBV9; len: 13; abundance: -; CDR3aa: CASSPRRGLEQYF; CDR3nt: TGTGCCAGCAGCCCCAGACGTGGTCTCGAGCAGTACTTC
j_gene: TRBJ2-2; d_gene: -; v_gene: TRBV6-4; len: 16; abundance: -; CDR3aa: CASSDSGGPNTGELFF; CDR3nt: TGTGCCAGCAGTGACTCGGGGGGTCCGAACACCGGGGAGCTGTTTTTT
j_gene: TRBJ1-1; d_gene: -; v_gene: TRBV7-2; len: 15; abundance: -; CDR3aa: CASSFKQGPLAEAFF; CDR3nt: TGTGCCAGCAGCTTTAAACAGGGTCCCCTCGCTGAAGCTTTCTTT
j_gene: TRBJ2-2; d_gene: -; v_gene: TRBV5-1; len: 15; abundance: -; CDR3aa: CASSYRTANTGELFF; CDR3nt: TGCGCCAGCAGCTACCGGACAGCGAACACCGGGGAGCTGTTTTTT
j_gene: TRBJ2-1; d_gene: -; v_gene: TRBV10-1; len: 13; abundance: -; CDR3aa: CASSPNPDREQFF; CDR3nt: TGCGCCAGCAGCCCCAACCCTGATAGGGAGCAGTTCTTC
j_gene: TRBJ2-2; d_gene: TRBD1; v_gene: TRBV6-5; len: 13; abundance: once; CDR3aa: CASRRTGDGELFF; CDR3nt: TGTGCCAGCAGACGGACAGGGGACGGGGAGCTGTTTTTT
j_gene: TRBJ2-7; d_gene: -; v_gene: TRBV9; len: 14; abundance: -; CDR3aa: CASSSPGGGEEQYF; CDR3nt: TGTGCCAGCAGCTCCCCAGGGGGGGGAGAAGAGCAGTACTTC
j_gene: TRBJ2-7; d_gene: TRBD2; v_gene: TRBV30; len: 13; abundance: -; CDR3aa: CAWSVTSGIEQYF; CDR3nt: TGTGCCTGGAGTGTGACTAGCGGGATCGAGCAGTACTTC
j_gene: TRBJ2-7; d_gene: -; v_gene: TRBV7-8; len: 17; abundance: -; CDR3aa: CASSLGRGGRGPYEQYF; CDR3nt: TGTGCCAGCAGCTTAGGCCGAGGGGGGCGGGGCCCCTACGAGCAGTACTTC
j_gene: TRBJ1-1; d_gene: -; v_gene: TRBV28; len: 18; abundance: -; CDR3aa: CASSFGKWREGGHTEAFF; CDR3nt: TGTGCCAGCAGTTTTGGGAAGTGGAGGGAAGGCGGGCACACTGAAGCTTTCTTT
j_gene: TRBJ1-3; d_gene: -; v_gene: TRBV28; len: 16; abundance: -; CDR3aa: CASTQPTGLSGNTIYF; CDR3nt: TGTGCCAGCACCCAACCCACAGGGTTGTCCGGAAACACCATATATTTT
j_gene: TRBJ1-5; d_gene: -; v_gene: TRBV27; len: 15; abundance: -; CDR3aa: CASTLRGGSNQPQHF; CDR3nt: TGTGCCAGCACCCTTCGGGGGGGTAGCAATCAGCCCCAGCATTTT
j_gene: TRBJ2-3; d_gene: TRBD1; v_gene: TRBV7-3; len: 14; abundance: once; CDR3aa: CASSAGTGLDTQYF; CDR3nt: TGTGCCAGCAGCGCCGGGACAGGGCTCGATACGCAGTATTTT
j_gene: TRBJ1-5; d_gene: TRBD1; v_gene: TRBV27; len: 17; abundance: -; CDR3aa: CASSSQTGYNSNQPQHF; CDR3nt: TGTGCCAGCAGTTCACAGACAGGGTATAATAGCAATCAGCCCCAGCATTTT
j_gene: TRBJ2-3; d_gene: TRBD1; v_gene: TRBV6-6; len: 15; abundance: -; CDR3aa: CASSSGRGSTDTQYF; CDR3nt: TGTGCCAGCAGTTCCGGCAGGGGGAGCACAGATACGCAGTATTTT
j_gene: TRBJ2-6; d_gene: TRBD1; v_gene: TRBV11-3; len: 20; abundance: -; CDR3aa: CASSPAWGQGQSSGANVLTF; CDR3nt: TGTGCCAGCAGCCCCGCATGGGGACAGGGCCAAAGCTCTGGGGCCAACGTCCTGACTTTC
j_gene: TRBJ1-2; d_gene: TRBD1; v_gene: TRBV6-5; len: 15; abundance: -; CDR3aa: CASSYIDRGSYGYTF; CDR3nt: TGTGCCAGCAGTTACATTGACAGGGGTAGCTATGGCTACACCTTC
j_gene: TRBJ2-1; d_gene: -; v_gene: TRBV5-1; len: 15; abundance: -; CDR3aa: CASSLALSSYNEQFF; CDR3nt: TGCGCCAGCAGCTTAGCGCTGAGCTCCTACAATGAGCAGTTCTTC
j_gene: TRBJ2-2; d_gene: TRBD1; v_gene: TRBV4-3; len: 17; abundance: -; CDR3aa: CASSPGPGGVGTGELFF; CDR3nt: TGCGCCAGCAGCCCGGGACCAGGGGGAGTTGGTACCGGGGAGCTGTTTTTT
j_gene: TRBJ2-3; d_gene: -; v_gene: TRBV5-5; len: 13; abundance: -; CDR3aa: CASSLFLGDTQYF; CDR3nt: TGTGCCAGCAGCTTGTTTCTGGGGGATACGCAGTATTTT
j_gene: TRBJ2-1; d_gene: -; v_gene: TRBV6-4; len: 15; abundance: -; CDR3aa: CASSPGGGAYNEQFF; CDR3nt: TGTGCCAGCAGCCCTGGAGGGGGGGCCTACAATGAGCAGTTCTTC
j_gene: TRBJ1-2; d_gene: -; v_gene: TRBV2; len: 12; abundance: -; CDR3aa: CASERANYGYTF; CDR3nt: TGTGCCAGCGAAAGGGCTAACTATGGCTACACCTTC
j_gene: TRBJ2-3; d_gene: -; v_gene: TRBV28; len: 16; abundance: -; CDR3aa: CASSPGGLAESDTQYF; CDR3nt: TGTGCCAGCAGTCCTGGGGGCCTAGCGGAATCAGATACGCAGTATTTT
j_gene: TRBJ2-2; d_gene: TRBD2; v_gene: TRBV27; len: 15; abundance: once; CDR3aa: CASSFQLAGAGELFF; CDR3nt: TGTGCCAGCAGTTTTCAACTAGCGGGAGCCGGGGAGCTGTTTTTT
j_gene: TRBJ2-1; d_gene: TRBD1; v_gene: TRBV30; len: 18; abundance: -; CDR3aa: CAWFWTGIFAGRHNEQFF; CDR3nt: TGTGCCTGGTTTTGGACAGGGATTTTTGCTGGCCGACACAATGAGCAGTTCTTC